This TCR beta chain appears in the sequencing data of a study of cytomegalovirus exposure and HLA in healthy donors. The PCR employed 60 Vbeta primers together with 13 Jbeta primers. Here immunoSEQ multiplex PCR was the method, and the copy in TCRdb shows in-frame clones only, minus some. The data show more than 85,000 clones, roughly three quarters seen once. This clone was detected once. One end of the junction does not line up with germline, which may come from a read error. This CDR3 spans 18 amino acids. Germline CDR1 reads SGHNT; CDR2 reads YENEEA. The chain uses TRBV11-3 and TRBJ2-6; 8 positions agree with TRBD1. This TCR was recovered from a female donor in good health and CMV-seropositive. Material: PBMCs. The DNA of the CDR3 is TGTGCCAGCAGCGCCGGACAGGGCTTCGGCTCTGGGGCCAACGGCCTGACTTTC. It codes for CASSAGQGFGSGANGLTF.